This T cell receptor beta chain was obtained from a study of cytomegalovirus exposure and HLA in healthy donors. This clone was recorded once. Sequencing used immunoSEQ multiplex PCR; TCRdb keeps in-frame clones, though not all of them. The sample carries about 190,000 clones, 80% to 85% recorded once. The V end was cut by 2 bases, the J end by 6 bases, with 14 bases between. Germline V gene sequence: CDR1 SGHTA, CDR2 FQGNSA. The CDR3 contains 15 residues. Material for sequencing was PBMCs. The chain links TRBV7-2 to TRBJ2-1; weak D call: TRBD1 (5 bases). This clonotype was sampled from a woman under 30 in good health and CMV-seropositive. Here the CDR3 reads CASSLRRLGLNEQFF. CDR3 DNA: TGTGCCAGCAGCTTACGTCGTCTGGGGCTCAATGAGCAGTTCTTC.